Shown below are 10 T cell receptor delta chains from a single sample sequenced in a study of γδ T cells in repeated Plasmodium falciparum infection (dated by TCRdb to the early 2020s). Library prep was done by multiplex PCR. The sequencer was an Illumina MiSeq. TCRdb reanalyzed the public reads with the CATT caller, and identical DNA sequences were merged afterwards. The sample data list roughly 93,000 delta-chain clones, and roughly 1.4% of these were observed just once. Jointly, the top ten make up around 8.5% of the sample. For bulk TCR repertoire analysis, Vgamma9/Vdelta2+ and Vdelta2-negative gammadelta T cell populations were isolated by flow sorting from peripheral blood mononuclear cells. Sequenced material: gamma-delta T cells from blood. The receptors come from a pool of human donors (malaria-infected and uninfected, not separated).

This clone has only a few counts. TCRdb's protein, taken from a much larger clone, differs from this DNA's translation at residue 8, likely owing to a read error; the protein displayed comes from the DNA. V is TRDV1 and J is TRDJ1; TRDD3 aligns across 11 bases. Matching the DNA to germline supplied the J gene, which TCRdb does not give. The germline V gene encodes CDR1 TSWWSYY and CDR2 QGS. CDR3 length: 16 amino acids. With V trimmed by 0 bases and J by 8 bases, 8 bases remained unmatched. Written as DNA, the CDR3 is TGTGCTCTTGGGGAACTCTCCCTCTGGGGGATACAAAAACTCATCTTT. Its protein product is CALGELSLWGIQKLIF.

About this clone: A far bigger clonotype differs at one base, so this is likely a read error. The sample has other DNA sequences that encode this CDR3 too. The chain uses TRDV2 and TRDJ2; 8 bases align to TRDD3. TCRdb records no J gene; here it was assigned by comparing the DNA to germline. V lost 0 bases to trimming and J lost 4 bases; unmatched junction nucleotides: 3. Germline-derived CDR1 and CDR2 are GEAIGNYY and EKD. The CDR3 is 15 residues long. The DNA of the CDR3 is TGTGCCTGTGACACCCTGGGGGACCCGACAGCACAACTCTTCTTT. This codes for CACDTLGDPTAQLFF.

This clone was seen only a few times. The protein TCRdb lists belongs to a much larger clone and differs from this DNA's translation at residue 21, which points to a read error; the protein shown is made from the DNA. J is TRDJ1 and V is TRDV1, with 9 bases lining up with TRDD3. As TCRdb names no J gene, one was assigned here on the basis of a DNA match to germline. Germline CDR1 and CDR2: TSWWSYY and QGS. The CDR3 has 24 residues. CDR3 DNA: TGTGCTCTTGGGGCCCGAAACGTAATTCCTGAGCCGGGGGATACTAGTGGGTACACCGATAGACTCATCTTT. Its protein product is CALGARNVIPEPGDTSGYTDRLIF.

This clone has only a few counts. The mismatch at residue 7 between this DNA's translation and the TCRdb protein of a much larger clone likely reflects a read error; the protein shown is translated from the DNA. V gene assignment gives TRDV1, but the J gene was left uncalled; the table assigns TRDD3, which was not confirmed against the DNA. The CDR3 spans 11 residues. Germline V gene lookup returns CDR1 TSWWSYY and CDR2 QGS. The CDR3 reads CALGGDAGLIF. The CDR3, as DNA: TGTGCTCTTGGGGGGGATGCAGGCCTCATCTTT.

This clone is medium-sized in the sample. Different DNA sequences within this sample yield the same CDR3. CDR3 nucleotides: TGTGCTCTTGGGGGTAGCGTCTGCGAGGGCTATAAACTCATCTTT. Translation: CALGGSVCEGYKLIF. This chain uses TRDV1 with TRDJ1; D call uncertain. V shed 4 bases and J shed 6 bases, with 18 bases lying between them. The CDR3 extends over 15 amino acids. The V gene's germline CDR1 is TSWWSYY and CDR2 QGS.

As for this clone: TCRdb has a much larger clone's protein, which differs at residue 6 from the translation of this DNA, likely because of a read error; what is shown is the protein translated from the DNA. J is TRDJ1 and V is TRDV2; maybe TRDD3 (6 bases). TCRdb supplies no J gene; here it was assigned by aligning the nucleotide sequence to germline. V lost 0 bases and J 2 bases, leaving 30 bases between the germline ends. CDR1 GEAIGNYY and CDR2 EKD come from the germline V gene. CDR3 length: 21 amino acids. The CDR3 DNA sequence: TGTGCCTGTGACACCAGGGGATCTTCGGGGCGTACTGGGATCCGAACCGATAAACTCATCTTT. It codes for CACDTRGSSGRTGIRTDKLIF.

This clone was observed a few times. A far larger clone is a single base away, which makes a read error likely. This CDR3 is also generated by other DNA sequences in the sample. The chain combines TRDV3 with TRDJ2; 12 bases match TRDD3. Here the J gene came from matching the DNA to germline, since TCRdb omits it. The V segment lost 3 bases and the J segment 4 bases; nucleotides outside the gene matches: 30. The CDR3 extends over 23 amino acids. The germline V gene has CDR1 TVYSNPD and CDR2 GDNSRS (reference sequence). CDR3 amino acids: CAFQRKKFLRYWGIPWPTAQLFF. CDR3 sequence (DNA): TGTGCCTTCCAGAGGAAAAAGTTCCTACGGTACTGGGGGATACCATGGCCGACAGCACAACTCTTCTTT.

This clone was picked up a small number of times. The protein given by TCRdb reflects a much larger clone and differs at residue 10 from this DNA's translation, likely from a read error; the protein shown is the DNA's translation. This chain connects TRDV1 to TRDJ1; no firm D call. The CDR3 is 19 amino acids. The V end was cut by 2 bases, the J end by 0 bases, with 22 bases between. Germline V lookup: CDR1 TSWWSYY, CDR2 QGS. CDR3 residues: CALGEKFPLGGVYTDKLIF. The DNA of the CDR3 is TGTGCTCTTGGGGAAAAATTTCCCTTAGGCGGGGTGTACACCGATAAACTCATCTTT.

This clone has a handful of counts. TCRdb shows a much larger clone's protein in place of this DNA's translation, and the two differ at residue 13, likely through a read error; the protein shown is translated from the DNA. The chain uses TRDV2 and TRDJ3; 9 positions agree with TRDD3. The J gene is not listed in TCRdb, so it was assigned here from a DNA match to germline. V dropped 0 bases and J dropped 2; count of bases not matched to a gene: 13. The CDR3 spans 21 residues. Germline CDR1 is GEAIGNYY and CDR2 is EKD. CDR3 sequence reads: CACDTGGTGGRSPWDTRQMFF. The CDR3 nucleotides are TGTGCCTGTGACACCGGGGGTACTGGGGGACGAAGCCCCTGGGACACCCGACAGATGTTTTTC.

This clone was counted a few times. This may be a read error: a much more frequent sequence differs by one nucleotide. The rearrangement uses TRDV1 and TRDJ1; tentatively, D is TRDD2 or TRDD3 (5 bases each). As TCRdb names no J gene, one was assigned here on the basis of a DNA match to germline. This CDR3 region has 20 residues. Germline-derived CDR1 and CDR2 are TSWWSYY and QGS. V was trimmed by 2 bases and J by 2 bases, leaving 27 bases between them. CDR3 sequence reads: CALGERVPGWELDRTDKLIF. In DNA form, the CDR3 reads TGTGCTCTTGGGGAAAGGGTTCCTGGGTGGGAACTGGATCGGACCGATAAACTCATCTTT.